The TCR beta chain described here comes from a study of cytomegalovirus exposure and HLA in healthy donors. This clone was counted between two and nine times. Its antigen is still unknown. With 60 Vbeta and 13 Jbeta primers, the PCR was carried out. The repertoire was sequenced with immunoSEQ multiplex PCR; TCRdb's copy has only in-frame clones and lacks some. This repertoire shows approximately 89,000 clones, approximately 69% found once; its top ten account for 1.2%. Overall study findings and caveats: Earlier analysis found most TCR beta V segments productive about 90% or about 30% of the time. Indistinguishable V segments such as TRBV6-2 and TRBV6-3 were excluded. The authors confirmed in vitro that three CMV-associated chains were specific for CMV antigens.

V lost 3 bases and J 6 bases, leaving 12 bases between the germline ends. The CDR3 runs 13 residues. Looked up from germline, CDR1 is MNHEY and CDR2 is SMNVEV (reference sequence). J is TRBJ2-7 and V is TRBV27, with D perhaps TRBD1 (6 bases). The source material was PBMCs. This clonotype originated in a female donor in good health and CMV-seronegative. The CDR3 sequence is CASSFGQFLEQYF. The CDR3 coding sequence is TGTGCCAGCAGTTTCGGACAGTTTCTCGAGCAGTACTTC.